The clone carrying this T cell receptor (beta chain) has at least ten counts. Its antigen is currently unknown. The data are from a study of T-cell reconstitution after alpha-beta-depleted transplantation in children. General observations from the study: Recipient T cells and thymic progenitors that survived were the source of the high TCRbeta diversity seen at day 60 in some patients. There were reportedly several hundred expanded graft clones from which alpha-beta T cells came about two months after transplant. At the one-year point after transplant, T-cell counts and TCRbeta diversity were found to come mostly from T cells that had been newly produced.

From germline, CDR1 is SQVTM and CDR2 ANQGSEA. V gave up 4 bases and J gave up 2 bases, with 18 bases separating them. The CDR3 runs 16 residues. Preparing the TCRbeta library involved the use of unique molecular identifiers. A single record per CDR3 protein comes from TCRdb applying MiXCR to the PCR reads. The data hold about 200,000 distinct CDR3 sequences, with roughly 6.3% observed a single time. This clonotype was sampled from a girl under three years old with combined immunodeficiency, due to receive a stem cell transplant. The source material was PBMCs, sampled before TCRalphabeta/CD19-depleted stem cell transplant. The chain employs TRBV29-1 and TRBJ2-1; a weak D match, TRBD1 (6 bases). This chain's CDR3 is CSVGGPSGSPYNEQFF. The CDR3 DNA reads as TGCAGCGTTGGGGGGCCAAGTGGGAGCCCCTACAATGAGCAGTTCTTC.